Given below is one TCR beta chain in context. What it binds is unknown. The data were obtained in a study of shared clonotypes between healthy human individuals. The donor cohort consisted entirely of Caucasian adults residing in Nashville, Tennessee. The CDR3 covers 17 residues. Trimming stripped 0 bases from V and 4 bases from J, with 16 bases between. CDR1 is SNHLY, CDR2 FYNNEI, per germline. Some clones are missing from TCRdb's copy, which holds only in-frame ones; the method was immunoSEQ multiplex PCR. The sample consists of about 2.3 million clones, 90% to 95% of them appearing once. General observations from the study: Clonotype sharing among donors was thought likely to change with sequencing depth. Relative to clonotypes present in all four donors, those not shared had lower generation probabilities.

This chain connects TRBV2 to TRBJ2-1; a possible D gene is TRBD2 (6 bases). Material: naive CD4+ T cells from PBMCs. Stated subset: CD45RA+ positively selected. This clonotype originated in a man younger than 35 in good health. Some clones in this sample may be carry-over from other donors' samples. CDR3 in amino acids: CASSEAWSGTPYNEQFF. The CDR3 DNA reads as TGTGCCAGCAGTGAAGCGTGGTCAGGGACTCCATACAATGAGCAGTTCTTC.